The source of this T cell receptor (beta chain) is a study of shared clonotypes between healthy human individuals. Replicate PCRs were loaded with approximately 300 ng DNA from unsorted PBMC, around 30,000 T cell genomes. The assay was immunoSEQ multiplex PCR, and TCRdb's table has in-frame clones only and misses some. Of around 530,000 clones listed, around three quarters are singletons. Whole-study results and caveats: In this cohort, only blood was sampled, and tissue repertoires likely differ.

As for this clone: Its antigen is not identified.

The material sequenced was PBMCs. The clonotype was recovered from a woman between 35 and 50 years old in good health. Some clones in this sample may be carry-over from other donors' samples.

As DNA, the CDR3 is TGTGCCAGCAGATCGGGACAGGTTCAGCCCCAGCATTTT. It codes for CASRSGQVQPQHF. V is TRBV28 and J is TRBJ1-5; TRBD1 matches 8 bases. J gave up 6 bases and V 6 bases, and 4 bases lay outside the gene matches. The CDR3 spans 13 residues. The germline V gene encodes CDR1 MDHEN and CDR2 SYDVKM.